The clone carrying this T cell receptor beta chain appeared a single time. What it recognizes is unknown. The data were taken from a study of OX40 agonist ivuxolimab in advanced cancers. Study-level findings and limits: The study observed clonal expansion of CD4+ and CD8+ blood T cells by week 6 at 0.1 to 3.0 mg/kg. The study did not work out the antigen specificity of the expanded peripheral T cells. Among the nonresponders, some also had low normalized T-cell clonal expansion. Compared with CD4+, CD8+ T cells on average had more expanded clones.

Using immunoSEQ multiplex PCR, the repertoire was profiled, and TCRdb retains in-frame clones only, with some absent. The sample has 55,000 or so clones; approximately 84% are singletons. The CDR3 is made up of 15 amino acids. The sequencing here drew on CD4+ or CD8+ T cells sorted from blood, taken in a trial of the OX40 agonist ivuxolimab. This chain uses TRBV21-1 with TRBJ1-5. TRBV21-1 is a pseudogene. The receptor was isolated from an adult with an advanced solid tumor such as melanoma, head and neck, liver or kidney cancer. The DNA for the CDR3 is TGTGCCAGCAGCGGAGAGGGGGGGCGCACTCAGCCCCAGCATTTT. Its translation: CASSGEGGRTQPQHF.